Sequencing of this T cell receptor (beta chain) was carried out in a study of shared T cell receptors in the human thymus. The table came from immunoSEQ multiplex PCR; TCRdb's copy has only in-frame clones and leaves some out. The data show hundreds of thousands of clones, with 80% to 90% seen just once and roughly 0.0087% held by the top ten. The V gene lost 7 bases and the J gene lost 2 bases, with 18 bases spanning the gap. Germline CDR1 is ENHRY and CDR2 is SYGVKD. The CDR3 runs to 15 residues. Separately, the same data were catalogued under a study of human thymus T cells. As that report states: In corrective heart surgery, resections were taken, and these provided the thymus tissue. V and J gene usage appeared biased in thymic and blood repertoires. Reports from related research described highly overlapping thymic repertoires among unrelated individuals.

The sequencing sample was made of thymocytes. This TCR was recovered from a boy younger than two with a congenital heart defect. This chain connects TRBV10-3 to TRBJ2-7; TRBD2 might be the D (7 bases). DNA for the CDR3: TGTGCCATCAAGGGGGAGACTAGCTTGACCTACGAGCAGTACTTC. It translates to CAIKGETSLTYEQYF.